These T cell receptor beta chains were read from a single sample in a study of regulatory T cells in long-lasting Graves disease. TCRdb called the multiplex PCR reads again in MiXCR, with one record for every CDR3 protein. This table holds 400,000 to 500,000 distinct CDR3 sequences, around a fifth found once. This specimen was peripheral blood mononuclear cells (PBMCs), taken when the disease was refractory, from a patient treated with antithyroid drugs. All receptors derive from a female donor with Graves disease. Each CDR3 is given without its conserved first and last residue.

j_gene: TRBJ1-5
v_gene: TRBV28
CDR3aa: ASSLSQGTQPQH

j_gene: TRBJ2-7
v_gene: TRBV5-8
CDR3aa: ASSLGQGRSYEQY

j_gene: TRBJ1-5
v_gene: TRBV19
CDR3aa: ASNTGIVQPQH

j_gene: TRBJ1-3
v_gene: TRBV30
CDR3aa: AWSSMSSGNTIY

j_gene: TRBJ2-3
v_gene: TRBV29-1
CDR3aa: SVVRGPADTQY

j_gene: TRBJ2-7
v_gene: TRBV19
CDR3aa: ASSAGGTYEQY

j_gene: TRBJ1-5
v_gene: TRBV20-1
CDR3aa: SARGATESSNQPQH

j_gene: TRBJ1-4
v_gene: TRBV6-5
CDR3aa: ASSYSPRGRTNEKLF

j_gene: TRBJ2-7
v_gene: TRBV12-3/TRBV12-4
CDR3aa: ASSSTGTYEQY

j_gene: TRBJ1-1
v_gene: TRBV6-1
CDR3aa: ASSESAPLNTEAF

j_gene: TRBJ2-2
v_gene: TRBV2
CDR3aa: ASSYIPGELF

j_gene: TRBJ2-2
v_gene: TRBV24-1
CDR3aa: ATASRGQINTGELF

j_gene: TRBJ1-1
v_gene: TRBV5-8
CDR3aa: ASPRQRNTEAF

j_gene: TRBJ2-2
v_gene: TRBV12-3/TRBV12-4
CDR3aa: ASSTGTSGGTGELF

j_gene: .
v_gene: TRBV7-9
CDR3aa: ASSLQGQYEQY

j_gene: TRBJ1-5
v_gene: TRBV10-3
CDR3aa: AIGIATGSESNQPQH

j_gene: TRBJ2-7
v_gene: TRBV20-1
CDR3aa: SAPTRKEYEQY

j_gene: TRBJ2-2
v_gene: TRBV24-1
CDR3aa: ATNDGSRGSGELF

j_gene: TRBJ2-1
v_gene: TRBV7-6
CDR3aa: ASSLGLANNEQF

j_gene: TRBJ1-6
v_gene: TRBV20-1
CDR3aa: SARTGGSSYNSPLH

j_gene: TRBJ2-5
v_gene: TRBV7-8
CDR3aa: AGGGVPQETQY

j_gene: TRBJ1-5
v_gene: TRBV30
CDR3aa: AWKEPNQPQH

j_gene: TRBJ1-5
v_gene: TRBV28
CDR3aa: ASSPTQGVVKQPQH

j_gene: TRBJ2-7
v_gene: TRBV4-1
CDR3aa: ASSQDFSYEQY

j_gene: TRBJ1-1
v_gene: TRBV30
CDR3aa: AWGVNTEAF

j_gene: TRBJ2-2
v_gene: TRBV7-3
CDR3aa: ASSPKTSTGELF

j_gene: TRBJ2-5
v_gene: TRBV30
CDR3aa: AWNLGQRETQY

j_gene: TRBJ1-1
v_gene: TRBV4-1
CDR3aa: ASSQVGRDEAF

j_gene: TRBJ1-1
v_gene: TRBV28
CDR3aa: ASSLFKNTEAF

j_gene: TRBJ1-4
v_gene: TRBV6-1
CDR3aa: ASTLRRLNRVAGEKLF

j_gene: TRBJ2-7
v_gene: TRBV9
CDR3aa: ASSAPSGSVYEQY

j_gene: TRBJ1-5
v_gene: TRBV20-1
CDR3aa: SATGGGNQPQH

j_gene: TRBJ1-5
v_gene: TRBV7-8
CDR3aa: ASSLHRTGGNQPQH

j_gene: TRBJ2-7
v_gene: TRBV7-2
CDR3aa: ASSFGGPASYEQY

j_gene: TRBJ1-1
v_gene: TRBV27
CDR3aa: ASIKEMNTEAF

j_gene: TRBJ1-2
v_gene: TRBV12-3/TRBV12-4
CDR3aa: ASSLRAENPFYGYT

j_gene: TRBJ2-2
v_gene: TRBV2
CDR3aa: ASRNPGQGLNTGELF

j_gene: TRBJ2-7
v_gene: TRBV2
CDR3aa: ASRGLAGESLRQY

j_gene: TRBJ2-3
v_gene: TRBV7-2
CDR3aa: ASSFLAGLTDTQY

j_gene: TRBJ2-6
v_gene: TRBV2
CDR3aa: ASSKDRVRANVLT

j_gene: TRBJ1-1
v_gene: TRBV10-3
CDR3aa: AINPTGGTEAF

j_gene: TRBJ2-5
v_gene: TRBV5-6
CDR3aa: ASSQPRRETQY

j_gene: TRBJ1-2
v_gene: TRBV16
CDR3aa: ASRNGRPYGYT

j_gene: TRBJ1-6
v_gene: TRBV27
CDR3aa: ASSMKGFNSPLH